This T cell receptor (beta chain) derives from a study of blood T cell repertoires in COVID-19. Background on the study: Researchers got acute and convalescent COVID-19 samples from the United States, Italy and Spain.

Sequencing was performed with immunoSEQ multiplex PCR; in TCRdb, only in-frame clones are kept and a portion is missing. The sample includes 250,000 to 350,000 clones, 80% to 90% of them seen just once. Looked up from germline, CDR1 is SNHLY and CDR2 is FYNNEI. CDR3 length: 17 residues. The sequence derives from a woman aged 18-35 years who had recovered from COVID-19. This sequence joins TRBV2 and TRBJ2-1; 16 bases agree with TRBD2. The material sequenced was PBMCs or T cells enriched from blood (not recorded which). The CDR3 DNA is TGTGCGAGCCCCACGGGACTAGCGGGGGGGCGCTACAATGAGCAGTTCTTC. This translates into CASPTGLAGGRYNEQFF. The full variable domain, its missing parts supplied by reference TRBV2 and TRBJ2-1, is EPEVTQTPSHQVTQMGQEVILRCVPISNHLYFYWYRQILGQKVEFLVSFYNNEISEKSEIFDDQFSVERPDGSNFTLKIRSTKLEDSAMYFCASPTGLAGGRYNEQFFGPGTRLTVL.